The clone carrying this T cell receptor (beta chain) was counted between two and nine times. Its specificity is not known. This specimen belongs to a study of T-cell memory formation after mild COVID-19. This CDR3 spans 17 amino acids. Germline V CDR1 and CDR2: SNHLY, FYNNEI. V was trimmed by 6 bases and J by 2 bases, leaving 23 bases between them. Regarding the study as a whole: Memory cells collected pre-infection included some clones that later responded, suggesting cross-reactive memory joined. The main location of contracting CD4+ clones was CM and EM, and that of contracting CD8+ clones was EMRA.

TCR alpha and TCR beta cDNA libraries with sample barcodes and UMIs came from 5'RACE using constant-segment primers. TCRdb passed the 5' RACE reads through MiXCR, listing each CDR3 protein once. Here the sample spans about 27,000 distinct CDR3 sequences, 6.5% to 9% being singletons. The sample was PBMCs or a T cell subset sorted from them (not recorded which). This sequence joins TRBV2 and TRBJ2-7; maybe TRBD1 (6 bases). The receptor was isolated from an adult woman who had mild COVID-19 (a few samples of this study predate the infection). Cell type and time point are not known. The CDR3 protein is CASRGKDRLGAPYEQYF. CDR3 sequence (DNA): TGTGCCAGCAGAGGCAAGGACAGACTTGGGGCTCCCTACGAGCAGTACTTC.